This is a list of T cell receptor beta chains from one sample in a study of graft-versus-host responses after intestinal transplantation. TCRdb's table, derived via immunoSEQ multiplex PCR, lists solely in-frame clones and lacks some. The sample yields 25,000 or so clones, 90% seen once. The sample was PBMCs, taken roughly 41 days after intestinal transplant. The receptor source for this set is a human patient who received an intestinal transplant, so some T cells may come from the graft donor. The CDR3 runs from the conserved cysteine through the conserved F or W. The D gene is left open where the match is weak. Size tells how often a clone was seen (once, few, many) or the class of an expanded clone, and some rows leave it out.

>TRBJ2-1|NA|NA|TRBV6-5
CASSYSPAAKYNEQFF
TGTGCCAGCAGTTACTCACCAGCGGCTAAATACAATGAGCAGTTCTTC
>TRBJ1-1|NA|once|TRBV4-1
CASSLETGANTEAFF
TGCGCCAGCAGCCTCGAGACGGGGGCTAACACTGAAGCTTTCTTT
>TRBJ1-1|TRBD1|NA|TRBV18
CASAPGGQGALNTEAFF
TGTGCCAGCGCCCCAGGGGGACAGGGGGCCCTGAACACTGAAGCTTTCTTT
>TRBJ2-5|NA|NA|TRBV5-4
CASRGGTSRVGQYF
TGTGCCAGCAGGGGCGGGACCTCAAGGGTGGGGCAGTACTTC
>TRBJ2-1|NA|NA|TRBV29-1
CSVDRVNEQFF
TGCAGCGTTGATCGGGTAAATGAGCAGTTCTTC
>TRBJ1-2|NA|NA|TRBV7-8
CASSLAGQSELSYGYTF
TGTGCCAGCAGCTTAGCGGGGCAGTCGGAACTTAGCTATGGCTACACCTTC
>TRBJ1-1|NA|NA|TRBV7-8
CASSTLAEAFF
TGTGCCAGCAGTACGTTGGCTGAAGCTTTCTTT
>TRBJ1-5|NA|NA|TRBV10-1
CASRFGSSNQPQHF
TGCGCCAGCAGATTTGGGTCTAGCAATCAGCCCCAGCATTTT
>TRBJ2-1|TRBD2|NA|TRBV9
CASSLRLAAGPNEQFF
TGTGCCAGCAGCCTAAGACTAGCCGCCGGCCCCAATGAGCAGTTCTTC
>TRBJ2-3|TRBD2|NA|TRBV19
CASKHPGLAGADTQYF
TGTGCTAGTAAGCACCCGGGACTAGCGGGAGCAGATACGCAGTATTTT
>TRBJ1-2|NA|NA|TRBV28
CASSLGAATSAYGYTF
TGTGCCAGCAGTTTAGGGGCGGCTACTTCTGCCTATGGCTACACCTTC
>TRBJ2-5|NA|NA|TRBV6-5
CASSKMGGRKETQYF
TGTGCCAGCAGTAAGATGGGGGGCAGAAAAGAGACCCAGTACTTC
>TRBJ1-1|NA|NA|TRBV30
CAWSVAPEAFF
TGTGCCTGGAGTGTAGCTCCTGAAGCTTTCTTT
>TRBJ2-7|NA|NA|TRBV6-1
CASSGSYEQYF
TGTGCCAGCAGTGGGTCCTACGAGCAGTACTTC
>TRBJ1-5|NA|NA|TRBV27
CASSFGGSNQPQHF
TGTGCCAGCAGTTTTGGGGGTTCCAATCAGCCCCAGCATTTT
>TRBJ2-2|TRBD2|NA|TRBV13
CASSLASGSNTGELFF
TGTGCCAGCAGCTTAGCCAGCGGGAGTAACACCGGGGAGCTGTTTTTT
>TRBJ1-5|TRBD1|NA|TRBV27
CASNARGRSQPQHF
TGTGCCAGCAACGCCAGGGGGCGAAGTCAGCCCCAGCATTTT
>TRBJ2-7|NA|once|TRBV5-1
CASSWSYRDTRMLLGPTYEQYF
TGCGCCAGCAGCTGGAGTTACCGGGACACCCGTATGTTGTTGGGCCCGACCTACGAGCAGTACTTC
>TRBJ2-3|NA|NA|TRBV7-3
CASSLKRDSGTQYF
TGTGCCAGCAGCTTAAAGAGGGACTCGGGAACGCAGTATTTT
>TRBJ2-1|TRBD2|NA|TRBV9
CASSAGTSVNEQFF
TGTGCCAGCAGCGCCGGGACTAGCGTCAATGAGCAGTTCTTC
>TRBJ2-3|NA|NA|TRBV5-6
CASTYLEGGWADTQYF
TGTGCCAGCACTTATCTCGAGGGGGGATGGGCAGATACGCAGTATTTT
>TRBJ1-2|TRBD1|NA|TRBV15
CATSRDGQGESTNYGYTF
TGTGCCACCAGCAGAGATGGACAGGGAGAGTCTACTAACTATGGCTACACCTTC
>TRBJ2-3|TRBD1|NA|TRBV5-1
CASSLVGTGEDTQYF
TGCGCCAGCAGCTTGGTCGGGACAGGGGAAGATACGCAGTATTTT
>TRBJ1-1|NA|NA|TRBV7-2
CASSFGAEAFF
TGTGCCAGCAGCTTTGGGGCTGAAGCTTTCTTT
>TRBJ2-2|NA|few|TRBV6-5
CASSYSSVRPGELFF
TGTGCCAGCAGTTACTCGTCAGTCAGGCCCGGGGAGCTGTTTTTT
>TRBJ1-1|NA|NA|TRBV19
CASSQGFTEAFF
TGTGCCAGTTCTCAGGGATTCACTGAAGCTTTCTTT
>TRBJ2-2|NA|few|TRBV6-5
CASSYWLEAGELFF
TGTGCCAGCAGTTATTGGCTAGAAGCCGGGGAGCTGTTTTTT
>TRBJ2-3|TRBD2|NA|TRBV4-1
CASSQVGLAGGRGSTDTQYF
TGCGCCAGCAGCCAAGTCGGACTAGCGGGAGGGAGGGGGAGCACAGATACGCAGTATTTT
>TRBJ2-1|NA|NA|TRBV10-3
CATPPDRNNEQFF
TGTGCCACCCCCCCCGACAGAAACAATGAGCAGTTCTTC
>TRBJ2-7|TRBD2|few|TRBV27
CASSSAGAGFHSPTYEQYF
TGTGCCAGCAGTTCAGCGGGAGCGGGGTTCCATAGCCCTACCTACGAGCAGTACTTC
>TRBJ2-1|NA|NA|TRBV27
CASSPLVLWGANPNNEQFF
TGTGCCAGCAGTCCCCTCGTCCTTTGGGGGGCTAACCCCAACAATGAGCAGTTCTTC
>TRBJ1-5|NA|NA|TRBV28
CASSPPVSRPPQHF
TGTGCCAGCAGTCCGCCCGTGAGTCGGCCGCCCCAGCATTTT
>TRBJ2-7|TRBD1|NA|TRBV7-9
CASSPGTGHEQYF
TGTGCCAGCAGCCCAGGGACAGGGCACGAGCAGTACTTC
>TRBJ1-2|TRBD1|NA|TRBV28
CASSLTGQGIDGYTF
TGTGCCAGCAGTTTAACGGGACAGGGGATAGATGGCTACACCTTC
>TRBJ2-1|TRBD2|NA|TRBV19
CASTTGLAGTYNEQFF
TGTGCCAGTACCACGGGACTAGCGGGAACATACAATGAGCAGTTCTTC
>TRBJ2-1|NA|NA|TRBV13
CASSLASSEHYNEQFF
TGTGCCAGCAGCTTAGCGTCCAGTGAGCACTACAATGAGCAGTTCTTC
>TRBJ2-7|NA|NA|TRBV27
CASSLSWGWEQYF
TGTGCCAGCAGTTTATCGTGGGGTTGGGAGCAGTACTTC
>TRBJ1-5|NA|once|TRBV29-1
CSVEDILTGNQPQHF
TGCAGCGTTGAAGATATTTTGACAGGCAATCAGCCCCAGCATTTT
>TRBJ2-1|TRBD1|NA|TRBV5-1
CASSFIQGPYNEQFF
TGCGCCAGCAGCTTTATACAGGGGCCTTACAATGAGCAGTTCTTC
>TRBJ1-5|TRBD1|NA|TRBV19
CATRGTGGQGNQPQHF
TGTGCCACGCGGGGGACAGGGGGCCAGGGTAATCAGCCCCAGCATTTT
>TRBJ2-3|NA|NA|TRBV5-6
CASSLSWGTDTQYF
TGTGCCAGCAGCTTGTCCTGGGGGACAGATACGCAGTATTTT
>TRBJ1-5|NA|NA|TRBV6-6
CASSSGESNQPQHF
TGTGCCAGCAGTTCCGGGGAAAGCAATCAGCCCCAGCATTTT